Here is one T cell receptor beta chain with its context. This sample was taken from a study of blood T cell repertoires in COVID-19. Study background: T cells, B-cell-depleted T cells, or PBMCs supplied cDNA or gDNA.

Per the study methods: Amplification with reference gene primers provided the estimates of nucleated cell counts. The protocol was immunoSEQ multiplex PCR, while the TCRdb copy is restricted to in-frame clones and leaves out a portion. The V and J calls and clone size come from that table; D and trimming were worked out from the DNA. The profile covers over 150,000 clones, with approximately 91% appearing a single time and around 2.1% taken by the ten largest. The CDR3 is 15 amino acids. After removal of 3 bases from V and 8 bases from J, the junction contained 9 bases not matched to a gene. The V gene's germline CDR1 is DFQATT and CDR2 SNEGSKA (reference sequence).

V usage is TRBV20-1 and J usage is TRBJ2-1; the match to TRBD2 covers 11 bases. The sample taken for sequencing was peripheral blood. The source is a man aged 18 to 35 with acute or convalescent COVID-19. This chain's CDR3 is CSASELAGAGYEQFF. CDR3 DNA sequence: TGCAGTGCTAGTGAACTAGCGGGAGCGGGCTATGAGCAGTTCTTC.